This is a list of T cell receptor beta chains from one sample in a study of neurological immune-mediated disorders. Each CDR3 protein is one row after TCRdb ran MiXCR on the 5' RACE reads. The sample includes about 46,000 distinct CDR3 sequences, just under 4.5% of them seen just once. Sequencing was performed on PBMCs. These TCRs come from a woman aged 55-69 years with multiple sclerosis. The CDR3 runs from the conserved cysteine through the conserved F or W. Each record gives: CDR3 length, V gene, D gene, clone size, J gene, CDR3 DNA, CDR3 protein. The D gene is left open where the match is weak. Clone size is not always given. Where it is, it says once, few, many or a class for expanded clones.

length: 14
V: TRBV5-1
D: .
size: many
J: TRBJ1-1
DNA: TGCGCCAGCAGCCGCAAGGACGGGAACACTGAAGCTTTCTTT
CDR3: CASSRKDGNTEAFF

length: 12
V: TRBV20-1
D: TRBD2
size: many
J: TRBJ2-1
DNA: TGCAGTTCTAGCGGGATAAACAATGAGCAGTTCTTC
CDR3: CSSSGINNEQFF

length: 13
V: TRBV10-3
D: .
size: many
J: TRBJ2-3
DNA: TGTGCCACCACCCCCAGGGGCACAGATACGCAGTATTTT
CDR3: CATTPRGTDTQYF

length: 12
V: TRBV29-1
D: .
size: many
J: TRBJ1-1
DNA: TGCAGCGTTTCACAGGGGAACACTGAAGCTTTCTTT
CDR3: CSVSQGNTEAFF

length: 15
V: TRBV18
D: .
size: few
J: TRBJ1-1
DNA: TGTGCCAGCTCACCAGGGCAGGGTCGGAACACTGAAGCTTTCTTT
CDR3: CASSPGQGRNTEAFF

length: 15
V: TRBV20-1
D: TRBD2
size: many
J: TRBJ2-7
DNA: TGCAGTGCTAGAGATCGGCGACTAGCGGGGACCGAGCAGTACTTC
CDR3: CSARDRRLAGTEQYF

length: 16
V: TRBV6-5
D: .
size: many
J: TRBJ1-3
DNA: TGTGCCAGCAGTTACTCGGGAGGCATCTCTGGAAACACCATATATTTT
CDR3: CASSYSGGISGNTIYF

length: 14
V: TRBV20-1
D: .
size: .
J: TRBJ1-2
DNA: TGCAGTCTGGATGACATGGCGGAAAACTATGGCTACACCTTC
CDR3: CSLDDMAENYGYTF

length: 15
V: TRBV10-3
D: TRBD1
size: many
J: TRBJ1-2
DNA: TGTGCCATCAGTGAAATGGGCAGGGGGTTGTGGGGCTACACCTTC
CDR3: CAISEMGRGLWGYTF

length: 11
V: TRBV2
D: .
size: .
J: TRBJ2-3
DNA: TGTGCCAGCAAAATCTCAGATACGCAGTATTTT
CDR3: CASKISDTQYF

length: 16
V: TRBV20-1
D: TRBD2
size: few
J: TRBJ2-3
DNA: TGCAGTGCTAGGGACCCTCCCGGGGGGACCACAGATACGCAGTATTTT
CDR3: CSARDPPGGTTDTQYF

length: 14
V: TRBV20-1
D: .
size: many
J: TRBJ2-4
DNA: TGCAGTGCTAGTACGGGAGTGGCCAAAAACATTCAGTACTTC
CDR3: CSASTGVAKNIQYF

length: 16
V: TRBV24-1
D: TRBD2
size: many
J: TRBJ2-1
DNA: TGTGCCACCAGTGATCGAGCGGGGGGCCTCTACAATGAGCAGTTCTTC
CDR3: CATSDRAGGLYNEQFF

length: 15
V: TRBV10-3
D: .
size: many
J: TRBJ1-2
DNA: TGTGCCACCTCGGGGAGGCTCTCTCCTGACTATGGCTACACCTTC
CDR3: CATSGRLSPDYGYTF

length: 15
V: TRBV6-5
D: TRBD2
size: .
J: TRBJ2-1
DNA: TGTGCCAGCATGAGCGGGAGGGCCGAGATTAATGAGCAGTTCTTC
CDR3: CASMSGRAEINEQFF

length: 14
V: TRBV20-1
D: .
size: .
J: TRBJ2-3
DNA: TGCAGTGCAAGGCCGGGAATAGCGGAAGATACGCAGTATTTT
CDR3: CSARPGIAEDTQYF

length: 12
V: TRBV29-1
D: .
size: many
J: TRBJ1-2
DNA: TGCAGCGTTGAAGAGGGGGACTATGGCTACACCTTC
CDR3: CSVEEGDYGYTF

length: 11
V: TRBV10-2
D: .
size: many
J: TRBJ2-2
DNA: TGCGCCAGCAGGGGCGCCGGGGAGCTGTTTTTT
CDR3: CASRGAGELFF

length: 12
V: TRBV7-9
D: .
size: many
J: TRBJ2-5
DNA: TGTGCCAGCGGTCCAAACTTGGAGACCCAGTACTTC
CDR3: CASGPNLETQYF

length: 14
V: TRBV7-2
D: .
size: many
J: TRBJ2-5
DNA: TGTGCCAGCAGCTTAGGACGGCACCAAGAGACCCAGTACTTC
CDR3: CASSLGRHQETQYF

length: 12
V: TRBV7-2
D: .
size: .
J: TRBJ1-6
DNA: TGTGCCAGCAGCTTAGTCTCGGAACCCCTCCACTTT
CDR3: CASSLVSEPLHF

length: 15
V: TRBV18
D: .
size: many
J: TRBJ2-7
DNA: TGTGCCAGCTCACCACGTGGGCAGGGAGACGTGCAGCAGTACTTC
CDR3: CASSPRGQGDVQQYF

length: 14
V: TRBV28
D: .
size: few
J: TRBJ2-7
DNA: TGTGCCAGCCTAGCCCCGCTGGGTCCCTACGAGCAGTACTTC
CDR3: CASLAPLGPYEQYF

length: 18
V: TRBV6-6
D: .
size: .
J: TRBJ2-6
DNA: TGTGCCAGCAGTTACTCGAATGTGGGGGGCTCTGGGGCCAACGTCCTGACTTTC
CDR3: CASSYSNVGGSGANVLTF

length: 15
V: TRBV2
D: TRBD1
size: few
J: TRBJ2-3
DNA: TGTGCCAGCAGGCGGACAGGGGAAGTGGCAGATACGCAGTATTTT
CDR3: CASRRTGEVADTQYF

length: 13
V: TRBV20-1
D: .
size: many
J: TRBJ1-1
DNA: TGCAGAGCTCAGGACGGTAAGAACACTGAAGCTTTCTTT
CDR3: CRAQDGKNTEAFF

length: 13
V: TRBV29-1
D: .
size: many
J: TRBJ1-5
DNA: TGCAGCGCCAAAGCGGGGAGCAATCAGCCCCAGCATTTT
CDR3: CSAKAGSNQPQHF

length: 14
V: TRBV20-1
D: .
size: many
J: TRBJ1-2
DNA: TGCAGTGCTAGAGGGGTACAGCTCGACTATGGCTACACCTTC
CDR3: CSARGVQLDYGYTF

length: 11
V: TRBV6-5
D: .
size: many
J: TRBJ2-5
DNA: TGTGCCAGCAGCCGAGAAGGGACCCAGTACTTC
CDR3: CASSREGTQYF

length: 14
V: TRBV29-1
D: .
size: many
J: TRBJ2-5
DNA: TGCAGCGCCTTGAGGGGTGGGTGGCAAGAGACCCAGTACTTC
CDR3: CSALRGGWQETQYF

length: 14
V: TRBV4-1
D: TRBD1
size: many
J: TRBJ1-6
DNA: TGCGCCAGCAGGCGGGACAGGGGGCGGTCACCCCTCCACTTT
CDR3: CASRRDRGRSPLHF

length: 15
V: TRBV28
D: .
size: many
J: TRBJ1-2
DNA: TGTGCCAGCAGTCAGGCAGGGAGCCTAAACTATGGCTACACCTTC
CDR3: CASSQAGSLNYGYTF

length: 16
V: TRBV3-1
D: TRBD1
size: many
J: TRBJ1-2
DNA: TGTGCCAGCAGCCAGGAAGGACAGGGGGTTTCCTATGGCTACACCTTC
CDR3: CASSQEGQGVSYGYTF

length: 16
V: TRBV3-1
D: TRBD2
size: many
J: TRBJ2-5
DNA: TGTGCCAGCAGCCAACCAGGACTAGCGGGAGCCGGGACCCAGTACTTC
CDR3: CASSQPGLAGAGTQYF

length: 12
V: TRBV18
D: .
size: many
J: TRBJ2-1
DNA: TGTGCCAGCTCATCCAGCAACAATGAGCAGTTCTTC
CDR3: CASSSSNNEQFF

length: 14
V: TRBV7-9
D: .
size: .
J: TRBJ2-5
DNA: TGTGCCAGCAGCACCTGGACAAGCCAAGAGACCCAGTACTTC
CDR3: CASSTWTSQETQYF

length: 13
V: TRBV29-1
D: .
size: many
J: TRBJ1-1
DNA: TGCAGCGTTGGAGGGCTGATGAACACTGAAGCTTTCTTT
CDR3: CSVGGLMNTEAFF

length: 11
V: TRBV12-3/TRBV12-4
D: .
size: many
J: TRBJ2-5
DNA: TGTGCCAGCAGTTTTCGGGAGACCCAGTACTTC
CDR3: CASSFRETQYF

length: 17
V: TRBV20-1
D: .
size: few
J: TRBJ2-1
DNA: TGCAGTGCTAGAGACCCGGCTCTCGGGGGCTCCTACAATGAGCAGTTCTTC
CDR3: CSARDPALGGSYNEQFF

length: 14
V: TRBV10-3
D: .
size: many
J: TRBJ2-5
DNA: TGTGCCATCAGTGAGTCGGACTCCGAGTCGGCCCAGTACTTC
CDR3: CAISESDSESAQYF

length: 16
V: TRBV5-1
D: TRBD2
size: many
J: TRBJ2-3
DNA: TGCGCCAGCAGCGCCGGGATAGCGGGAGTTGGAGATACGCAGTATTTT
CDR3: CASSAGIAGVGDTQYF

length: 15
V: TRBV11-2
D: TRBD2
size: many
J: TRBJ2-3
DNA: TGTGCCAGCAGACTCAGCGGGAGCGGCACAGATACGCAGTATTTT
CDR3: CASRLSGSGTDTQYF

length: 14
V: TRBV5-1
D: TRBD2
size: many
J: TRBJ2-7
DNA: TGCGCCAGCAGCTTGACAGGACTAGCGTACGAGCAGTACTTC
CDR3: CASSLTGLAYEQYF

length: 16
V: TRBV9
D: .
size: many
J: TRBJ2-2
DNA: TGTGCCAGCAGCGCGCCCGGGACGTTGAACACCGGGGAGCTGTTTTTT
CDR3: CASSAPGTLNTGELFF

length: 14
V: TRBV7-3
D: .
size: many
J: TRBJ2-1
DNA: TGTGCCAGCAGCTTAGGGGCAGCCTACAATGAGCAGTTCTTC
CDR3: CASSLGAAYNEQFF